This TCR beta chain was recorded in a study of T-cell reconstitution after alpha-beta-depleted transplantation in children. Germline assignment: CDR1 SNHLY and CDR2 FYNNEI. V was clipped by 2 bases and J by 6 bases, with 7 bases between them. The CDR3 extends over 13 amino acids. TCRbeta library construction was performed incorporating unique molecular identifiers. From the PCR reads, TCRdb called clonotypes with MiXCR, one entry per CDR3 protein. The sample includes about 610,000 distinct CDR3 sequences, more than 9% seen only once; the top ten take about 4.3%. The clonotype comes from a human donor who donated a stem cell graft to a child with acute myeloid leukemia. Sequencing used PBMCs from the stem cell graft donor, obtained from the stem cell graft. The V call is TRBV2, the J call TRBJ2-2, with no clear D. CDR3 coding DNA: TGTGCCAGCAGTGAACGGGTTGCCGGGGAGCTGTTTTTT. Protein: CASSERVAGELFF.